The clone carrying this T cell receptor (beta chain) turned up a few times. This sample stems from a study of spatial heterogeneity in lung cancer. CDR3 length: 15 amino acids. CDR1 and CDR2 (germline): LGHNA, YSLEER. V gave up 1 base and J gave up 1 base, with 8 bases separating them. Each CDR3 protein is one row after TCRdb ran MiXCR on the 5' RACE reads. This sample has around 89,000 distinct CDR3 sequences, with 10% to 15% found just once. Time point of the sample: sample taken at primary tumor resection. Source: PBMCs, taken at surgery. The TCR sequence derives from a male donor with early-stage non-small cell lung cancer. This sequence joins TRBV4-3 and TRBJ1-3; no definite D call. The CDR3 sequence is CASSQVWGSGNTIYF. Written as DNA, the CDR3 is TGCGCCAGCAGCCAAGTTTGGGGATCTGGAAACACCATATATTTT.